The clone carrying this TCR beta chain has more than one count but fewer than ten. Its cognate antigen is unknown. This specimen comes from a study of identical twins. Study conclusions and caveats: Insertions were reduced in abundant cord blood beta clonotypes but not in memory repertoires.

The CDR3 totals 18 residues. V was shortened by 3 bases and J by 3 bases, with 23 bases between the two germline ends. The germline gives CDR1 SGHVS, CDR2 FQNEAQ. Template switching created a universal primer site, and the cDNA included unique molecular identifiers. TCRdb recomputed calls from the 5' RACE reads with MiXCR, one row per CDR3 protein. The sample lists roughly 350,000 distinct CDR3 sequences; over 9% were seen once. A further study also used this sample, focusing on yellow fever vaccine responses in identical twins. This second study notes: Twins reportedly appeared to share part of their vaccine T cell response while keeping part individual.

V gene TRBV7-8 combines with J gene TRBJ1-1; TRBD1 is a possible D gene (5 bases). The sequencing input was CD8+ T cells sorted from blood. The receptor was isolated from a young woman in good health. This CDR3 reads CASSFRFPGLRGDTEAFF. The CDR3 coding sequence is TGTGCCAGCAGCTTCAGATTTCCGGGACTAAGAGGGGACACTGAAGCTTTCTTT.